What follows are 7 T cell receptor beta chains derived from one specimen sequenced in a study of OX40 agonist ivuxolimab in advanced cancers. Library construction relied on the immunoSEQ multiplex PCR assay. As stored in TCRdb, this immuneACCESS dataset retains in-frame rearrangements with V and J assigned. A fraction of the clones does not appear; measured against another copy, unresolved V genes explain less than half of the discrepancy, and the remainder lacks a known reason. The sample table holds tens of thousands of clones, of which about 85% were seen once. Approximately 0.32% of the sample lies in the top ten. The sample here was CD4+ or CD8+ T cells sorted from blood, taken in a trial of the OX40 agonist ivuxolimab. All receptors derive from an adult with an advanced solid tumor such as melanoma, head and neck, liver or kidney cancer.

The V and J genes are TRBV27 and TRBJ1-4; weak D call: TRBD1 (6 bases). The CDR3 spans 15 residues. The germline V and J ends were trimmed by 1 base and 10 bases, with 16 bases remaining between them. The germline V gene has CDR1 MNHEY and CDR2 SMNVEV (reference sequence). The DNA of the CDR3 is TGTGCCAGCAGTTTATACGGGGGCGGTGACCTAAAACTGTTTTTT. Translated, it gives CASSLYGGGDLKLFF.

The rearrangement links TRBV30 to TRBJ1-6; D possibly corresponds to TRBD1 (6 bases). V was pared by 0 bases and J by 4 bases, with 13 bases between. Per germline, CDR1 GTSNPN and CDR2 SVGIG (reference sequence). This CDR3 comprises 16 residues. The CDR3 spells CAWSVGGGRYNSPLHF. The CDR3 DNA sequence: TGTGCCTGGAGTGTAGGGGGGGGCCGGTATAATTCACCCCTCCACTTT.

The CDR3 loop reads CASSDSNRVPDTQYF. The CDR3 nucleotides read TGTGCCAGCAGTGACTCAAACAGGGTGCCAGATACGCAGTATTTT. The chain couples TRBV6-4 to TRBJ2-3, with a tentative D call TRBD1 (6 bases). Germline V gene data show CDR1 as MRHNA and CDR2 as SNTAGT. The CDR3 is made up of 15 amino acids. V was clipped by 0 bases and J by 4 bases, with 11 bases between them.

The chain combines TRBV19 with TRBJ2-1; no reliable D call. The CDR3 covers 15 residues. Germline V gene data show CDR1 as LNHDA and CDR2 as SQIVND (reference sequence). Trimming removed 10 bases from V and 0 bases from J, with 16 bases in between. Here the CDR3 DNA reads TGTGCCACCACTCCGGACGGCCACTCCTACAATGAGCAGTTCTTC. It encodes CATTPDGHSYNEQFF.

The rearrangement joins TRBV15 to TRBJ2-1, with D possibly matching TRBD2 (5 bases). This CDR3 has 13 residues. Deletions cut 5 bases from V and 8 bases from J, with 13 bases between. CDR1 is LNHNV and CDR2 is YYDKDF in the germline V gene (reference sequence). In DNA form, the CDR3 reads TGTGCCACCAGCCCTGATCCGGGGTATGAGCAGTTCTTC. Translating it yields CATSPDPGYEQFF. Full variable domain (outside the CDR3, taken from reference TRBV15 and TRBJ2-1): DAMVIQNPRYQVTQFGKPVTLSCSQTLNHNVMYWYQQKSSQAPKLLFHYYDKDFNNEADTPDNFQSRRPNTSFCFLDIRSPGLGDTAMYLCATSPDPGYEQFFGPGTRLTVL.

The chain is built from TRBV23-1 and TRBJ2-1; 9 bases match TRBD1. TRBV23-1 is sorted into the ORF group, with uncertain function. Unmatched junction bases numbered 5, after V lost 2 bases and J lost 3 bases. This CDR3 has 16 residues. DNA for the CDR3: TGCGCCAGCAGTCAAATCAGGACAGGGGACTACAATGAGCAGTTCTTC. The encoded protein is CASSQIRTGDYNEQFF.

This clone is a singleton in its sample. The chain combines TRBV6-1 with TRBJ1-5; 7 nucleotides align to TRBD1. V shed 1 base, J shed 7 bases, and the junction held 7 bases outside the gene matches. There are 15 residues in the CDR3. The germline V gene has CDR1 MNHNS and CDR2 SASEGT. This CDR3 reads CASSEGGGAYQPQHF. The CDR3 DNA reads TGTGCCAGCAGTGAAGGAGGGGGCGCTTACCAGCCCCAGCATTTT.